One T cell receptor beta chain is described in this entry. Its antigen is still unknown. This entry comes from a study of OX40 agonist ivuxolimab in advanced cancers. Looking at the study overall: Treatment of patients was with ivuxolimab, an agonistic anti-OX40 (CD134) antibody. Ivuxolimab, which patients received intravenously every 2 weeks, was dosed at 0.01 to 10 mg/kg.

The germline V and J ends were trimmed by 4 bases and 5 bases, with 12 bases remaining between them. Germline V gives CDR1 SGHTA, CDR2 FQGTGA. The CDR3 length is 13 residues. Study results and caveats: At doses 0.1 to 3.0 mg/kg, CD4+ and CD8+ clones expanded.

Libraries were prepared by immunoSEQ multiplex PCR; TCRdb keeps only in-frame clonotypes and omits some of them. The sample contains 30,000 or so clones, 90% of which appear only once. Sequenced material: CD4+ or CD8+ T cells sorted from blood, taken in a trial of the OX40 agonist ivuxolimab. The receptor was isolated from an adult with an advanced solid tumor such as melanoma, head and neck, liver or kidney cancer. This chain links TRBV7-3 with TRBJ2-7; D may be TRBD1 or TRBD2 (5 bases each). The CDR3: CASSSGTRDEQYF. Written as DNA, the CDR3 is TGTGCCAGCAGCTCGGGGACCAGGGACGAGCAGTACTTC.